This T cell receptor beta chain is from a study of CD4 T cells in relation to SARS-CoV-2 and coronaviruses. V lost 3 bases and J lost 4; bases outside the gene matches: 7. Looked up from germline, CDR1 is KGHSH and CDR2 is LQKENI. CDR3 length equals 15 residues. Concerning this clone: Its matching antigen is unknown.

Before the COVID-19 pandemic, during about 2011-2019, CD4+ T cells were taken from unexposed donors. After about 10 days of culture, CD4+ T cells were isolated. Sequencing was performed with immunoSEQ multiplex PCR; in TCRdb, only in-frame clones are kept and a portion is missing. The sample includes just under 20,000 clones, about 77% seen only once; the top ten take 19%. Sequencing was carried out using CD4+ T cells from PBMCs, cultured in vitro. The sequence derives from a human donor in good health. The chain combines TRBV18 with TRBJ1-2; TRBD1 agrees at 8 bases. The CDR3 protein is CASSPQQGGGYGYTF. The CDR3 coding sequence is TGTGCCAGCTCACCTCAACAGGGGGGGGGCTATGGCTACACCTTC.